Below, 18 T cell receptor beta chains from the same sample are listed, as sequenced in a study of blood T cell repertoires in COVID-19. Sequenced by immunoSEQ multiplex PCR; TCRdb stores in-frame clones only, minus some. Of fewer than 200,000 clones listed, almost 85% were seen once; the top ten hold roughly 7.1%. Sequenced sample: peripheral blood. The receptors stem from a man aged 40-49 years who had recovered from COVID-19.

This chain joins TRBV6-5 and TRBJ2-3; 8 bases match TRBD1. The CDR3 has 15 amino acids. V was pared by 5 bases and J by 5 bases, with 9 bases of the junction left unmatched. Germline CDR1 reads MNHEY; CDR2 reads SVGAGI. The CDR3 DNA reads TGTGCCAGCAGTAATCCCAGGGGGCTTGTAGATACGCAGTATTTT. Translating gives CASSNPRGLVDTQYF.

Remarks on this clone: Other DNA sequences of this sample code for an identical CDR3. This chain joins TRBV6-5 and TRBJ1-2, with D maybe TRBD1 (6 bases). Per the germline V gene, CDR1 is MNHEY and CDR2 is SVGAGI. The CDR3 is made up of 13 amino acids. Trimming took off 4 bases at V and 2 bases at J, with 8 bases between the two ends. The CDR3 here is CASSSTGNYGYTF. The CDR3 bases are TGTGCCAGCAGTTCTACAGGGAACTATGGCTACACCTTC.

The chain carries TRBV7-2 and TRBJ2-4; TRBD2 matches at 13 bases. This CDR3 region has 18 residues. Germline V lookup: CDR1 SGHTA, CDR2 FQGNSA. The ends lost 2 bases at V and 0 bases at J; junction bases unmatched: 4. CDR3 in DNA: TGTGCCAGCAGCTTACAGGGACTAGCGGGACTAGCCAAAAACATTCAGTACTTC. Its protein product is CASSLQGLAGLAKNIQYF.

V gene TRBV6-5 combines with J gene TRBJ1-4; D uncertain. CDR1 and CDR2 from the germline V gene are MNHEY and SVGAGI. With 2 bases removed from V and 4 bases from J, the gap between germline ends came to 11 bases. The CDR3 totals 15 residues. The DNA of the CDR3 is TGTGCCAGCAGTTACGGCCGGGGAAGTAATGAAAAACTGTTTTTT. Amino acid sequence: CASSYGRGSNEKLFF.

The gene calls are TRBV15 and TRBJ2-1; 8 bases match TRBD1. Germline CDR1 reads LNHNV; CDR2 reads YYDKDF (reference sequence). Unmatched junction bases numbered 5, after V lost 3 bases and J lost 10 bases. The CDR3 runs 13 residues. The chain's CDR3 is CATSSTGGREQFF. CDR3 in DNA: TGTGCCACCAGCAGTACAGGGGGTAGGGAGCAGTTCTTC.

Of note for this clone: The same CDR3 also results from other DNA sequences found in this sample. V and J are TRBV19 and TRBJ2-7; 7 nucleotides agree with TRBD1. Per the germline V gene, CDR1 is LNHDA and CDR2 is SQIVND (reference sequence). Unmatched junction bases numbered 2, after V lost 1 base and J lost 2 bases. The CDR3 is 14 amino acids. CDR3 DNA sequence: TGTGCCAGTAGTATAGGGACAGGAACCTACGAGCAGTACTTC. Residues: CASSIGTGTYEQYF.

The chain couples TRBV28 to TRBJ1-5; D is perhaps TRBD1 (6 bases). Trimming took 6 bases from V and 7 from J, leaving 16 bases between them. Germline loops: CDR1 MDHEN, CDR2 SYDVKM. CDR3 length: 14 amino acids. The CDR3 is CASRPRGSGQPQHF. The DNA for the CDR3 is TGTGCCAGCAGACCGAGGGGGTCGGGGCAGCCCCAGCATTTT. The complete variable domain, with remaining parts taken from reference TRBV28 and TRBJ1-5, reads DVKVTQSSRYLVKRTGEKVFLECVQDMDHENMFWYRQDPGLGLRLIYFSYDVKMKEKGDIPEGYSVSREKKERFSLILESASTNQTSMYLCASRPRGSGQPQHFGDGTRLSIL.

This clone came up once. The V and J genes are TRBV5-5 and TRBJ2-3, with a possible D match to TRBD1 (6 bases). Germline V gene data show CDR1 as SGHKS and CDR2 as YYEKEE (reference sequence). The CDR3 spans 16 residues. The V end lost 1 base, the J end lost 1 base, and 13 bases lay between the germline ends. The CDR3 region is CASSLFQGRRTDTQYF. The CDR3 DNA follows: TGTGCCAGCAGCTTGTTCCAGGGGCGTCGCACAGATACGCAGTATTTT.

The chain employs TRBV12-3 or TRBV12-4 and TRBJ2-3; possible D gene TRBD1, 5 bases. CDR3 length: 13 amino acids. Trimming took off 1 base at V and 4 bases at J, with 6 bases between the two ends. CDR3: CASSLEGPDTQYF. CDR3 sequence (DNA): TGTGCCAGCAGTTTAGAGGGGCCAGATACGCAGTATTTT.

V usage is TRBV6-5 and J usage is TRBJ1-6; D might be TRBD1 (5 bases). The CDR3 runs to 15 residues. Trimming shortened V by 7 bases and J by 7 bases, and 17 bases separated the two germline ends. Germline V lookup: CDR1 MNHEY, CDR2 SVGAGI. The CDR3 sequence is CASNHGRGWNSPLHF. CDR3 sequence (DNA): TGTGCCAGCAACCACGGACGGGGGTGGAATTCACCCCTCCACTTT.

This clone appeared a single time. The rearrangement links TRBV3-1 (or the pseudogene TRBV3-2) to TRBJ2-7; 8 bases fit TRBD2. Per the germline V gene, CDR1 is LGHDT and CDR2 is YNNKEL (reference sequence). The CDR3 has 14 amino acids. V lost 0 bases, J lost 11 bases, and 9 bases stayed unmatched. The CDR3: CASSQEREAPSKYF. DNA for the CDR3: TGTGCCAGCAGCCAAGAGCGGGAGGCCCCGAGCAAGTACTTC.

The genes are TRBV6-5 and TRBJ2-3, with D possibly being TRBD2 (6 bases). The ends were cut back, 2 bases at V and 5 bases at J, with 14 bases in the middle. The CDR3 length is 15 residues. From germline, CDR1 is MNHEY and CDR2 SVGAGI. The CDR3 protein is CASSYTGRIGDTQYF. DNA for the CDR3: TGTGCCAGCAGTTACACGGGGAGGATAGGAGATACGCAGTATTTT.

Written as DNA, the CDR3 is TGTGCCAGCAGTTTATCGACAGTGGGAAACACTGAAGCTTTCTTT. This encodes CASSLSTVGNTEAFF. The chain joins TRBV27 to TRBJ1-1, with D maybe TRBD1 (5 bases). Trimming left V 0 bases short and J 2 bases short, with 10 bases between. This CDR3 has 15 amino acids. From germline, CDR1 is MNHEY and CDR2 SMNVEV (reference sequence).

This clone was picked up one time. The V gene is TRBV7-2, the J gene TRBJ2-7, with D tentatively TRBD2 (6 bases). The germline gives CDR1 SGHTA, CDR2 FQGNSA. Trimming cost V 2 bases and J 6 bases, with 17 bases left between them. This CDR3 contains 15 residues. CDR3 loop: CASSLSPGGDGEQYF. The CDR3 nucleotides read TGTGCCAGCAGCTTATCTCCGGGCGGGGACGGCGAGCAGTACTTC.

This clone was picked up one time. V is TRBV27 and J is TRBJ1-2, with TRBD1 matching 8 bases. The germline CDR1 and CDR2 sequences are MNHEY and SMNVEV (reference sequence). The CDR3 has 13 amino acids. J was trimmed by 3 bases and V by 4 bases; bases with no gene match: 1. The CDR3 DNA sequence: TGTGCCAGCAGTTCGACAGGGGACTATGGCTACACCTTC. Translating it yields CASSSTGDYGYTF.

This sequence joins TRBV2 and TRBJ2-1, with 10 bases that match TRBD2. The CDR3 spans 15 residues. Looked up from germline, CDR1 is SNHLY and CDR2 is FYNNEI. V was clipped by 8 bases and J by 5 bases; unmatched bases: 9. The CDR3 region has the DNA TGTGCCAGCTCATCGACTAGCGGGTTGAACAATGAGCAGTTCTTC. Translating it yields CASSSTSGLNNEQFF.

This sequence joins TRBV6-5 and TRBJ2-7; the match to TRBD2 covers 9 bases. V gave up 4 bases and J gave up 4 bases; unmatched junction bases: 8. Germline lookup yields CDR1 MNHEY and CDR2 SVGAGI. The CDR3 totals 15 residues. CDR3 nucleotide sequence: TGTGCCAGCAGTTCCGCTAGCGGGGCCTTTTACGAGCAGTACTTC. It codes for CASSSASGAFYEQYF.

Only a few counts were recorded for this clone. DNA of the CDR3: TGTGCCAGCAGCCCGGACAGACTTAATGAAAAACTGTTTTTT. The encoded protein is CASSPDRLNEKLFF. The chain uses TRBV7-8 and TRBJ1-4, with D maybe TRBD1 (6 bases). From germline, CDR1 is SGHVS and CDR2 FQNEAQ. This CDR3 comprises 14 residues. Trimming took off 5 bases at V and 4 bases at J, with 11 bases between the two ends.